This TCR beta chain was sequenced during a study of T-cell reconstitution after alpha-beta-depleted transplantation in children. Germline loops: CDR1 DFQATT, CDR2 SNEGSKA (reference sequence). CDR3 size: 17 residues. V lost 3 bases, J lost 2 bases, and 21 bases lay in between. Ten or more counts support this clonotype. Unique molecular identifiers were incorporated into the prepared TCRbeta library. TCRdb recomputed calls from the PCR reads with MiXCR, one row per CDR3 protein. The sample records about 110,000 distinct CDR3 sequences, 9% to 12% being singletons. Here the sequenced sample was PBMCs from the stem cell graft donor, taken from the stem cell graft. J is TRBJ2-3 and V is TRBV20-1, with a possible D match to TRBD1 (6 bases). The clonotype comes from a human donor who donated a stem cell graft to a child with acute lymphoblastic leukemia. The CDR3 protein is CSASLYGQGSPTDTQYF. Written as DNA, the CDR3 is TGCAGTGCTAGCCTATATGGGCAGGGGTCCCCCACAGATACGCAGTATTTT.